Listed below are T cell receptor beta chains from one sample, sequenced in a study of blood T cell repertoires in COVID-19. TCRdb keeps only in-frame clones here, not all; method: immunoSEQ multiplex PCR. The sample includes hundreds of thousands of clones, around 90% of them seen just once. The sample comprised peripheral blood. The receptors originated from a woman aged 25 to 39 with COVID-19, enrolled during active disease. Both conserved end residues are part of each CDR3. Fields, in order: clone size, V gene, D gene, J gene, CDR3 DNA, CDR3 protein. The D gene is left open where the match is weak. The listing skips clone size in some rows; elsewhere it reads once, few, many or a size class.

>-|TRBV2|-|TRBJ2-5
TGTGCCAGCAGGACAGAGCTTGAGACCCAGTACTTC
CASRTELETQYF
>-|TRBV18|TRBD1|TRBJ1-2
TGTGCCAGCTCACCAGGACAGGGCATCTATCAGGGCTACACCTTC
CASSPGQGIYQGYTF
>-|TRBV7-9|-|TRBJ1-2
TGTGCCAGCAGCTTAGGTCAGGGCAGTGGCTACACCTTC
CASSLGQGSGYTF
>-|TRBV4-2|TRBD2|TRBJ2-3
TGTGCCAGCAGCCGGTTGGCGGGGGAGGCAGATACGCAGTATTTT
CASSRLAGEADTQYF
>once|TRBV4-2|TRBD1|TRBJ1-3
TGTGCCAGCGCACCGGACAGGCGCTCTGGAAACACCATATATTTT
CASAPDRRSGNTIYF
>-|TRBV11-3|TRBD2|TRBJ2-3
TGTGCCAGCAGCTTACGACTAGCGGTAACCACAGATACGCAGTATTTT
CASSLRLAVTTDTQYF
>-|TRBV11-2|-|TRBJ2-6
TGTGCCAGCAGCTCCCTCTCCGGGAGACCAGACTCTGGGGCCAACGTCCTGACTTTC
CASSSLSGRPDSGANVLTF
>-|TRBV6-2/TRBV6-3|-|TRBJ2-3
TGTGCCAGCAGTTACTCGGGGGAGGCGCAAATATCAGATACGCAGTATTTT
CASSYSGEAQISDTQYF
>-|TRBV28|TRBD1|TRBJ2-6
TGTGCCAGCAGTTTCTCCCCCGGGACAGGGGCCCAAGGTGGGGCCAACGTCCTGACTTTC
CASSFSPGTGAQGGANVLTF
>-|TRBV6-2/TRBV6-3|TRBD1|TRBJ1-1
TGTGCCAGCAGTTACGGGACAGGGCAACCTGAAGCTTTCTTT
CASSYGTGQPEAFF
>-|TRBV28|TRBD2|TRBJ2-2
TGTGCCAGCAGAGAGGGAGGGTTTGACGGGGAGCTGTTTTTT
CASREGGFDGELFF
>-|TRBV24-1|-|TRBJ1-5
TGTGCCACCAGTGATAGAGGAGGAAATCAGCCCCAGCATTTT
CATSDRGGNQPQHF
>-|TRBV19|TRBD1|TRBJ2-7
TGTGCCAGTAGTAAGCCGGGACAGAACTACGAGCAGTACTTC
CASSKPGQNYEQYF
>-|TRBV9|-|TRBJ2-1
TGTGCCAGCTCCGGGGGATCCTACAATGAGCAGTTCTTC
CASSGGSYNEQFF
>-|TRBV14|-|TRBJ2-5
TGTGCCAGCAGCCAAGAAACGGGCAGGGAACTCCAAGAGACCCAGTACTTC
CASSQETGRELQETQYF
>-|TRBV2|-|TRBJ2-5
TGTGCCAGCAGGGGCCGGCAGGCCGCTGTCGCCGGCGAGACCCAGTACTTC
CASRGRQAAVAGETQYF
>once|TRBV9|-|TRBJ2-3
TGTGCCAGCAGCGCCCTGGGAGGTGGAGATACGCAGTATTTT
CASSALGGGDTQYF
>-|TRBV5-6|-|TRBJ2-5
TGTGCCAGCAGCTTGGCCGCGGGTTACCGCCAAGAGACCCAGTACTTC
CASSLAAGYRQETQYF
>-|TRBV12-5|TRBD2|TRBJ2-1
TGTGCTAGTGGGGACCAAGGGACTAGCGGGGGAAACAGGCATGAGCAGTTCTTC
CASGDQGTSGGNRHEQFF
>once|TRBV10-1|-|TRBJ2-7
TGCGCCAGCAGTGAGTCGCGGACAGCCACCTACGAGCAGTACTTC
CASSESRTATYEQYF
>-|TRBV28|-|TRBJ1-6
TGTGCCAGCAGACCCATTCTATTGAATTCACCCCTCCACTTT
CASRPILLNSPLHF
>-|TRBV2|TRBD2|TRBJ2-3
TGTGCCACCAAACTAGGACTAGCGTCGAGCACAGATACGCAGTATTTT
CATKLGLASSTDTQYF
>-|TRBV4-1|-|TRBJ1-5
TGCGCCAGCAGCCAGGGGTTTGTGGGGCTTCTTAGCAATCAGCCCCAGCATTTT
CASSQGFVGLLSNQPQHF
>-|TRBV6-5|TRBD1|TRBJ2-5
TGTGCCAGCAGCGACAGGGCACCAAAAGAGACCCAGTACTTC
CASSDRAPKETQYF
>-|TRBV18|-|TRBJ2-1
TGTGCCAGCTCACCAGGGAGCACTACCACTAATGAGCAGTTCTTC
CASSPGSTTTNEQFF
>-|TRBV10-2|TRBD1|TRBJ1-5
TGCGCCAGCAGTGAGTGGACAGGGCACAATCAGCCCCAGCATTTT
CASSEWTGHNQPQHF
>-|TRBV5-1|-|TRBJ1-2
TGCGCCAGCAGAGACGGACTGAGGGATGGCTACACCTTC
CASRDGLRDGYTF
>-|TRBV5-1|TRBD1|TRBJ1-1
TGCGCCAGCAGCACCGGACAGGGCGACACTGAAGCTTTCTTT
CASSTGQGDTEAFF
>-|TRBV7-9|-|TRBJ1-5
TGTGCCAGCAGTAAGGGGGGGAGCAATCAGCCCCAGCATTTT
CASSKGGSNQPQHF
>few|TRBV5-8|-|TRBJ2-5
TGTGCCAGCAGCTTCGCCCGCAGGGAGACCCAGTACTTC
CASSFARRETQYF
>-|TRBV19|TRBD2|TRBJ2-1
TGTGCCGCGAGGGGGCTAGCGGGATCTGGCGAGCAGTTCTTC
CAARGLAGSGEQFF
>-|TRBV10-1|-|TRBJ2-3
TGCGCCAGCAGTGAGCCTGGACTGGGTACGCAGTATTTT
CASSEPGLGTQYF
>-|TRBV5-1|-|TRBJ1-3
TGCGCCAGCAGCTTGGACGGTCCGTCGGGAAACACCATATATTTT
CASSLDGPSGNTIYF
>-|TRBV7-2|-|TRBJ2-2
TGTGCCAGCAGCCCACTCACCGGGGAGCTGTTTTTT
CASSPLTGELFF
>-|TRBV18|TRBD1|TRBJ1-2
TGTGCCAGCTCACCCCGCAGTGGGGGACAGCCCTATGGCTACACCTTC
CASSPRSGGQPYGYTF
>few|TRBV5-1|-|TRBJ2-1
TGCGCCAGCAGCGAGGGTAGCACCTACAATGAGCAGTTCTTC
CASSEGSTYNEQFF
>-|TRBV10-1|TRBD2|TRBJ2-1
TGCGCCAGCAGTGCTAGCGGGAGGGCAGAGTTCTTC
CASSASGRAEFF
>few|TRBV6-2/TRBV6-3|-|TRBJ1-2
TGTGCCAGCAGCTTACAGGGAAGTATACCGGAAATACAACATGGCTACACCTTC
CASSLQGSIPEIQHGYTF
>many|TRBV29-1|TRBD2|TRBJ2-1
TGCAGCGCCGGGACTAGCGAGGGTAGTGAGCAGTTCTTC
CSAGTSEGSEQFF
>-|TRBV2|-|TRBJ1-1
TGTGCCAGCAACGCACAGAACACTGAAGCTTTCTTT
CASNAQNTEAFF
>once|TRBV2|-|TRBJ1-6
TGTGCCAGCAGGGGACTCCTCCCTTACTTT
CASRGLLPYF
>-|TRBV19|-|TRBJ1-2
TGTGCCAGTAGTATTGCCCAGGGCCAGAACTATGGCTACACCTTC
CASSIAQGQNYGYTF
>-|TRBV4-1|-|TRBJ2-3
TGCGCCAGCAGCCAAGTGGGTATGAAAGCGACAGATACGCAGTATTTT
CASSQVGMKATDTQYF
>-|TRBV6-2/TRBV6-3|TRBD1|TRBJ1-2
TGTGCCAGCAGCCAATCATACCGGGACAGACCCTATGGCTACACCTTC
CASSQSYRDRPYGYTF
>-|TRBV6-6|-|TRBJ2-7
TGTGCCAGCAGCTGGGGGGAACGCGACGAGCAGTACTTC
CASSWGERDEQYF
>-|TRBV15|-|TRBJ2-3
TGTGCCACCAGCAGAGATCCGTCCGGGGATACGCAGTATTTT
CATSRDPSGDTQYF